This entry is about one T cell receptor (beta chain). No cognate antigen has been identified for it. This entry belongs to a study of cytomegalovirus exposure and HLA in healthy donors (TCRdb year 2017). In the study overall: According to an earlier analysis of 450 to 650 of the donors, about 170 million T cells yielded roughly 110 million unique TCR beta sequences and about 300 Gb of sequence data. All discovery cohort repertoires had been generated on a single sequencing platform. Among roughly 370 genotyped donors of the cohort, an average of approximately 240,000 unique TCR beta nucleotide sequences were sequenced per donor, roughly 20% of them non-productive. To study patterns of TCR occurrence, a later analysis re-analyzed previously published TCR beta repertoires from several hundred donors and added high-resolution HLA genotyping. Along with the roughly 670-subject first cohort, a separate validation cohort of over a hundred different subjects was used. Around 300 gigabases of sequencing data and approximately 84 million unique TCR sequences were included in an early release covering over 600 HLA-typed donors. The aim of the study was to test whether cataloging public T cell receptors could identify signatures of past pathogen exposure. Typing coverage differed by locus: A, B, C, DRB1 and DQB1 were typed in roughly 629-630 donors, DQA1 in about 500, DPA1 in around 580, and DPB1 in approximately 450. Of the approximately 370 genotyped donors, more than 75% were placed in the genetic ancestry cluster associated with self-reported Caucasian donors. To predict cytomegalovirus infection status, the study brought together high-throughput TCR immunosequencing, statistical association of individual TCRs with disease status, and machine learning. Rather than using new phenotypic data, the later analysis identified candidate immune exposures from TCR beta sequences and from how often those sequences occurred across donors. The study used immunosequencing to profile the T cell repertoires of hundreds of subjects and linked those repertoires to cytomegalovirus serostatus. Donor age, sex, ethnicity and CMV serostatus were compiled together with the repertoire data. Several DR-DQ haplotypes were treated as single units for association and clustering because of strong linkage in the cohort. A later genetic analysis took genome-wide SNP genotypes for about 55% of the 666 donors and used that subset as a discovery cohort. Both class I and class II loci were covered by HLA typing, at four-digit resolution. In an earlier analysis of over 550 of the donors, high-throughput TCR beta sequencing was used to judge whether each TCR beta V gene segment behaved as functional or pseudogenic. Findings and caveats that apply to the study as a whole: Specific HLA alleles were associated with over 15,000 TCR beta sequences at a false discovery rate of 0.05 in a later analysis. According to a later genetic analysis, donors in an Asian-associated ancestry cluster had fewer N-insertions in productive TCRs than the approximately 650-donor mean. Because HLA typing was unavailable for some donors at each locus, only the typed subset was used in association tests. Assigning TCR associations to individual alleles was difficult when HLA alleles, especially DR and DQ, strongly co-occurred. Three of the identified cytomegalovirus-associated TCR beta chains were confirmed in vitro to be specific for cytomegalovirus antigens. The only immune exposure information available for the cohort was CMV serostatus. Because counts were too low, approximately 15 rarely observed V segments, including chromosome 9 orphons, were excluded from the earlier analysis of several hundred of the donors. A later analysis found that TCR association rates varied across HLA loci, with DRB1 alleles showing the most associated TCRs and HLA-C alleles the fewest. The authors suggested that the approach could potentially be extended to other disease states and immunological phenotypes. A cluster of highly shared sequence variants was judged likely to represent a technical artifact of the sequencing pipeline. Linkage disequilibrium might explain the correlated functional status among segregating V segments, but an unknown experimental factor could not be ruled out. Across donors, most TCR sequences were observed very rarely, whereas some public TCRs were present in many individuals. In a later analysis, most CMV-associated TCR beta chains were found to appear HLA-restricted, with HLA associations seemingly driven largely by CMV exposure. V-gene and J-gene trimming of TCR beta chains was associated with a missense DCLRE1C variant in a later genetic analysis, and the association was replicated in an independent cohort. The presence/absence analyses assumed that sequencing depth was roughly uniform across donors, and that assumption may not be true. Only TCR beta chains were sequenced in this cohort, and the absence of alpha or paired-chain data limited detectable features. The 87-base-pair reads could not distinguish some IMGT-functional V segments, including TRBV6-2 and TRBV6-3, so those segments were excluded. An earlier analysis of approximately 530 of the donors showed that most TCR beta V segments appeared in productive rearrangements either about 87% or about 30% of the time, which broadly matched IMGT annotations. In a later analysis, HLA-associated TCR beta chains were found to be more clonally expanded and to have lower generation probabilities than equally common non-associated chains. Several of the top co-occurrence clusters appeared to be linked to parvovirus B19, influenza, CMV and Epstein-Barr virus, according to a later analysis. A further reported finding was that TCR beta sequences accurately predicted the HLA-A and HLA-B alleles for most subjects in the first cohort. The study listed over 150 TCR beta chains as associated with cytomegalovirus. The classifier was reported to diagnose cytomegalovirus status with high specificity and sensitivity in both the original and validation cohorts.

The library relied on the immunoSEQ multiplex PCR assay. A mixture of 60 forward primers for TCR Vbeta segments and 13 reverse primers for TCR Jbeta segments was used in the multiplex PCR. A multiplex PCR assay on genomic DNA amplified the CDR3 region of rearranged TCR beta genes. The amplified TCR beta libraries were sequenced on the Illumina HiSeq System as 87-base-pair reads. From the authors' description of their analysis: Across the 500 to 750 repertoires, a later analysis counted around 80 million unique TCR beta chains, around 11 million of which were shared by at least two donors. Raw reads were error-corrected and collapsed into unique sequences by a nearest-neighbor algorithm in which closely related sequences were merged to remove PCR and sequencing errors. Alignment of CDR3 sequences to IMGT reference sequences was used to assign V, D and J gene segments. For a sequence to be retained, a match of at least six nucleotides was required to both a V gene segment and a J gene segment. Rearrangements were called productive when the CDR3 lacked stop codons and stayed in frame with V and J; all others were non-productive. CDR3 was defined by IMGT convention, running from the second conserved V-encoded cysteine to the conserved J-encoded phenylalanine. In an earlier analysis of roughly 610 of the donors, sequences lacking an unambiguous match to a single V gene segment were excluded. An earlier analysis of several hundred of the donors called V segments functional above 56.7% productive rearrangements and segregating when the between-donor standard deviation exceeded 5%. To diagnose cytomegalovirus status from the catalog of TCR beta chain sequences, a statistical classification framework was built. A later analysis assigned V and J genes by comparing TCR nucleotide sequences with IMGT/GENE-DB human TR gene sequences. Using the TCRdist pipeline, a later analysis assigned CDR3 sequences along with most-parsimonious VDJ recombination scenarios. A later analysis defined each TCR beta chain by its CDR3 amino acid sequence plus V-gene family, and excluded reads lacking a unique V-gene family. To address suspected cross-contamination and a sequencing artifact, a later analysis removed approximately 600 highly shared, low-generation-probability nucleotide sequences. In a later analysis, a clonal expansion index for each public chain was calculated from normalized within-repertoire ranks of inferred template counts. In a later analysis, generation probabilities were computed with a VDJ recombination model fitted to out-of-frame rearrangements, and the resulting probabilities were checked against IGoR. In a later analysis, TCR-TCR, TCR-HLA and TCR-CMV co-occurrence was scored with hypergeometric tests, and a repertoire-size bias correction was applied to TCR pairs. In a later analysis, false discovery rates were estimated by permuting HLA or CMV assignments 20 times. In a later analysis, co-occurring TCRs were grouped using DBSCAN, with TCRdist sequence similarity added in when clustering inside HLA-allele-positive subsets. Repertoires with fewer than 30,000 or more than 120,000 public chains were left out of co-occurrence clustering, as were several repertoires with anomalous nucleotide sharing. Sourced from immuneACCESS, this table was stored by TCRdb with only in-frame sequences that have V and J called. A share of the clones is absent; for the studies checked, an unresolved V gene accounts for under half, and the remainder has no known explanation. That table supplies the V and J calls and clone size; D and trimming were determined from the DNA. This sample's table has entries for about 140,000 clones. In total, the top ten clones hold about 2% of the sample.

The germline V gene encodes CDR1 SGHTA and CDR2 FQGNSA. Trimming removed 3 bases from V and 10 bases from J, leaving 17 bases between the germline ends. Taken from cysteine to phenylalanine, the CDR3 has 14 residues. Of the read, only the CDR3 DNA is kept; its 42 bases are in frame from base 1. The cohort consisted of hundreds of healthy bone marrow donors. Cohort members were all nominally healthy when sampled, although unrecorded immune exposures were likely present. The donor tested CMV seronegative and was one of the 352 seronegative cohort members. A peripheral blood sample was collected from each donor, and TCR beta sequencing was performed on peripheral blood mononuclear cells. The Qiagen DNeasy Blood Extraction Kit was used to extract genomic DNA from the blood cell samples.

The sequence was obtained from a woman aged 18-29 years in good health and CMV-seronegative. The sample comprised PBMCs. Recombination connected TRBV7-2 to TRBJ2-3; a tentative D match to TRBD2 spans 5 bases. CDR3 protein: CASSFRASTDPQYF. The nucleotide sequence reads TGTGCCAGCAGCTTCCGGGCTAGCACCGATCCGCAGTATTTT. Full variable domain (CDR3 extended with the reference TRBV7-2 and TRBJ2-3 proteins): GAGVSQSPSNKVTEKGKDVELRCDPISGHTALYWYRQSLGQGLEFLIYFQGNSAPDKSGLPSDRFSAERTGGSVSTLTIQRTQQEDSAVYLCASSFRASTDPQYFGPGTRLTVL.